This paragraph reports one T cell receptor (beta chain). The target antigen is unknown. This sample was included in a study of cytomegalovirus exposure and HLA in healthy donors. Study results and caveats: Roughly uniform depth of sequencing across donors was assumed in presence/absence analyses.

The CDR3 has 13 amino acids. J gave up 4 bases and V 6 bases, and 3 bases lay outside the gene matches. The germline V gene has CDR1 ENHRY and CDR2 SYGVKD. The study ran its PCR with 60 Vbeta and 13 Jbeta primers. Sequencing used immunoSEQ multiplex PCR; TCRdb keeps in-frame clones, though not all of them. The sample shows under 100,000 clones, around 74% of them seen only once. The chain employs TRBV10-3 and TRBJ1-5; 7 bases align to TRBD1. Sequenced: PBMCs. The receptor was isolated from a boy aged 10-17 years in good health and CMV-seronegative. The CDR3 region has the DNA TGTGCCATCAGCACACAGGGGAATCAGCCCCAGCATTTT. Translation gives CAISTQGNQPQHF.